Presented here are 15 T cell receptor beta chains from one specimen sequenced in a study of control samples from healthy donors and cancer patients. Clones were read by immunoSEQ multiplex PCR, and TCRdb kept only the in-frame ones, dropping some. The sample yields 120,000 or so clones, approximately 90% seen once. Sequenced: blood. The origin of the receptors is a woman in her late teens or twenties in good health.

The chain is built from TRBV4-3 and TRBJ1-2; the match to TRBD1 covers 9 bases. Looked up from germline, CDR1 is LGHNA and CDR2 is YSLEER. V shed 2 bases, J shed 2 bases, and the junction held 6 bases outside the gene matches. There are 16 residues in the CDR3. CDR3 bases: TGCGCCAGCAGCCAAAGCCTAACAGGGGGCAACTATGGCTACACCTTC. This encodes CASSQSLTGGNYGYTF.

There are a few counts of this clone. The chain recombines TRBV5-1 with TRBJ2-7, with D unresolved. The CDR3 has 14 residues. CDR1 SGHRS and CDR2 YFSETQ come from the germline V gene. V lost 0 bases and J lost 2, with 9 bases in between. CDR3 sequence reads: CASSLVPGTYEQYF. For the CDR3, the DNA is TGCGCCAGCAGCTTGGTGCCAGGAACCTACGAGCAGTACTTC.

The V gene is TRBV27, the J gene TRBJ1-1, with 7 bases matching TRBD1. CDR1 MNHEY and CDR2 SMNVEV come from the germline V gene (reference sequence). The trim removed 4 bases at V and 2 bases at J, leaving 7 bases unmatched. The CDR3 is made up of 15 amino acids. CDR3 DNA: TGTGCCAGCAGTTCACACAGGGGCCTTAACACTGAAGCTTTCTTT. This gives the protein CASSSHRGLNTEAFF.

In this sample, this clone turned up a few times. V gene TRBV7-9 combines with J gene TRBJ1-3; no clear D. The CDR3 totals 16 residues. Germline values: CDR1 SEHNR, CDR2 FQNEAQ (reference sequence). The V end was cut by 1 base, the J end by 1 base, with 11 bases between. DNA of the CDR3: TGTGCCAGCAGCTTAGGAGCCGGGTTATCTGGAAACACCATATATTTT. This codes for CASSLGAGLSGNTIYF.

This rearrangement joins TRBV7-9 to TRBJ2-7, with D tentatively TRBD2 (6 bases). The CDR3 runs 13 residues. Trimming stripped 5 bases from V and 4 bases from J, with 12 bases between. Germline loops: CDR1 SEHNR, CDR2 FQNEAQ (reference sequence). CDR3 coding DNA: TGTGCCAGCAGCCCGGGACTTAATTACGAGCAGTACTTC. Residues: CASSPGLNYEQYF.

The chain employs TRBV11-3 and TRBJ2-1; TRBD2 matches at 7 bases. Germline CDR1 is SGHNT and CDR2 is YENEEA. The CDR3 covers 15 residues. The trim removed 1 base at V and 7 bases at J, leaving 7 bases unmatched. CDR3 residues: CASSLGGLGGNEQFF. Written as DNA, the CDR3 is TGTGCCAGCAGCTTAGGCGGACTAGGAGGAAATGAGCAGTTCTTC. Full variable domain (outside the CDR3, taken from reference TRBV11-3 and TRBJ2-1): EAGVVQSPRYKIIEKKQPVAFWCNPISGHNTLYWYLQNLGQGPELLIRYENEEAVDDSQLPKDRFSAERLKGVDSTLKIQPAELGDSAVYLCASSLGGLGGNEQFFGPGTRLTVL.

V gene TRBV28 combines with J gene TRBJ1-5; maybe TRBD1 (5 bases). In germline, CDR1 is MDHEN, CDR2 SYDVKM. The CDR3 consists of 15 residues. V dropped 2 bases and J dropped 0 bases, with 8 bases sitting between them. The CDR3 coding sequence is TGTGCCAGCAGTTTAGGGGGTAATAGCAATCAGCCCCAGCATTTT. Its protein is CASSLGGNSNQPQHF.

The CDR3 is CACLPPGVPFGDEQFF. DNA of the CDR3: TGTGCCTGCCTTCCGCCGGGGGTTCCGTTTGGGGATGAGCAGTTCTTC. The gene calls are TRBV30 and TRBJ2-1; D perhaps matches TRBD2 (6 bases). V was cut by 6 bases and J by 8 bases, with 26 bases left in between. Germline loops: CDR1 GTSNPN, CDR2 SVGIG (reference sequence). This CDR3 is built from 16 residues.

The chain uses TRBV9 and TRBJ2-5; D gene ambiguous. Between the trimmed V and J ends, which lost 0 bases and 5 bases, there was a span of 11 bases. CDR1 SGDLS and CDR2 YYNGEE come from the germline V gene. The CDR3 spans 14 residues. Here the CDR3 DNA reads TGTGCCAGCAGCGTAGCTGGACGGATGGAGACCCAGTACTTC. Its protein product is CASSVAGRMETQYF.

The chain employs TRBV5-6 and TRBJ1-2; 7 bases match TRBD1. This CDR3 has 13 residues. Germline-derived CDR1 and CDR2 are SGHDT and YYEEEE. Germline trimming cut 3 bases from V and 6 bases from J; bases unmatched to any gene: 5. The CDR3 region has the DNA TGTGCCAGCAGCTGGGAGGGGGCAGATGGCTACACCTTC. Protein: CASSWEGADGYTF.

This chain uses TRBV7-9 with TRBJ2-5; D perhaps matches TRBD1 (6 bases). The ends were cut back, 3 bases at V and 5 bases at J, with 22 bases in the middle. This CDR3 comprises 17 residues. Per the germline V gene, CDR1 is SEHNR and CDR2 is FQNEAQ (reference sequence). The CDR3 nucleotides read TGTGCCAGCAGCTTGGGTGGGGGCGAGCCTCGGCGGGAGACCCAGTACTTC. Translation gives CASSLGGGEPRRETQYF.

V is TRBV5-6 and J is TRBJ2-1; D gene unclear. CDR3 length: 12 amino acids. Germline lookup yields CDR1 SGHDT and CDR2 YYEEEE. Trimming took 0 bases from V and 15 from J, leaving 13 bases between them. The CDR3 protein is CASSLGRGSPFF. The CDR3 DNA reads TGTGCCAGCAGCTTGGGGCGCGGCAGTCCGTTCTTC.

The gene calls are TRBV5-1 and TRBJ2-7; 12 nucleotides match TRBD2. CDR3 length equals 14 residues. Germline V gives CDR1 SGHRS, CDR2 YFSETQ. The V gene end was trimmed by 4 bases and the J gene end by 2 bases; junction bases not matched to a gene: 1. CDR3 sequence (DNA): TGCGCCAGCAGCCTAGCGGGAGGGGCCTACGAGCAGTACTTC. Its translation is CASSLAGGAYEQYF.

This clone showed up just once. V usage is TRBV13 and J usage is TRBJ2-7, with no clear D. The germline gives CDR1 PRHDT, CDR2 FYEKMQ (reference sequence). V dropped 0 bases and J dropped 0 bases, with 6 bases sitting between them. The length of the CDR3 is 14 residues. The CDR3 loop reads CASSLGRSSYEQYF. The CDR3 nucleotides are TGTGCCAGCAGCTTAGGGAGGAGCTCCTACGAGCAGTACTTC.

The rearrangement links TRBV5-1 to TRBJ1-1, with D possibly being TRBD1 (6 bases). V dropped 0 bases and J dropped 9 bases, with 9 bases sitting between them. The germline CDR1 and CDR2 sequences are SGHRS and YFSETQ. The CDR3 runs 12 residues. For the CDR3, the DNA is TGCGCCAGCAGCTTGGACAGGGAGCAAGCTTTCTTT. Protein product: CASSLDREQAFF. Combining the CDR3 with reference TRBV5-1 and TRBJ1-1 gives the whole variable domain KAGVTQTPRYLIKTRGQQVTLSCSPISGHRSVSWYQQTPGQGLQFLFEYFSETQRNKGNFPGRFSGRQFSNSRSEMNVSTLELGDSALYLCASSLDREQAFFGQGTRLTVV.